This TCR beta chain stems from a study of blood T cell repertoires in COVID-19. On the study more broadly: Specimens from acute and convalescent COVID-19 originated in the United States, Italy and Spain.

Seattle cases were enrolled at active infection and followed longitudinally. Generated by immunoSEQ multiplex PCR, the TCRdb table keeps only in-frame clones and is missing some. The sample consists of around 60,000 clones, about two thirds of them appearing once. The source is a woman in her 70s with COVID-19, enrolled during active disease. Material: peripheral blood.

The DNA for the CDR3 is TGTGCCAGCAGCAAAGCGGGTTGCGGCTCCAGACCCGCTCGGGAGACCCAGTACTTC. Translation gives CASSKAGCGSRPARETQYF. This chain connects TRBV21-1 to TRBJ2-5; TRBD2 is taken as the D call from the table, unchecked against the DNA. TRBV21-1 is a listed pseudogene. CDR3 length: 19 amino acids.